This entry concerns a single T cell receptor (beta chain). CDR3 size: 14 residues. The germline V gene has CDR1 SGHTA and CDR2 FQGNSA. Trimming took 3 bases from V and 6 from J, leaving 14 bases between them. The data were produced by immunoSEQ multiplex PCR, yet TCRdb's version contains in-frame clones alone and is incomplete. The sample has roughly 34,000 clones; 95% to 97% are singletons. The data were obtained in a study of T cells in tuberculosis. Study background: This South African cohort compared adolescents with or without latent tuberculosis against adults with active tuberculosis.

The rearrangement uses TRBV7-2 and TRBJ1-2; tentatively, D is TRBD1 (5 bases). The specimen sequenced was PBMCs. The sequence came from a donor between 10 and 35 years old with latent tuberculosis or without tuberculosis infection. CDR3 nucleotide sequence: TGTGCCAGCAGCTTTTTTGGCAGGGCCAATGGCTACACCTTC. Translating gives CASSFFGRANGYTF.